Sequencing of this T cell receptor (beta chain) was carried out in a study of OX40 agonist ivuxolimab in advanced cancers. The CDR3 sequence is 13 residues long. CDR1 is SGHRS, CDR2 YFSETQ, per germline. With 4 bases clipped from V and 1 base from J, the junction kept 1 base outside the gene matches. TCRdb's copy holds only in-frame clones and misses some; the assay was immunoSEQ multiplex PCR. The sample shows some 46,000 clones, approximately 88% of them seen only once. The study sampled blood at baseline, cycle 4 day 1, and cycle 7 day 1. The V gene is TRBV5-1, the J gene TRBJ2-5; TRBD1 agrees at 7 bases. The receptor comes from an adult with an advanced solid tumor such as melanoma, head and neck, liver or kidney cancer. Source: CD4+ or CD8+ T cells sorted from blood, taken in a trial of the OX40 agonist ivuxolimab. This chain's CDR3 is CASSTGAQETQYF. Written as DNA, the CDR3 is TGCGCCAGCAGCACAGGGGCCCAAGAGACCCAGTACTTC.